A single sample is the source of the 11 T cell receptor beta chains below, sequenced in a study of cytomegalovirus exposure and HLA in healthy donors. It was with 60 Vbeta and 13 Jbeta primers that the PCR ran. Produced via immunoSEQ multiplex PCR; TCRdb's table is partial and in-frame only. The repertoire has approximately 300,000 clones, 84% of them found once; the top ten carry about 2%. Sequenced material: PBMCs. The receptors stem from a woman aged 40-49 years in good health and CMV-seropositive.

This clone occurred a few times. The chain has TRBV28 and TRBJ2-3, with a tentative D call TRBD2 (5 bases). The CDR3 runs 11 residues. Trimming cost V 8 bases and J 5 bases, with 8 bases left between them. Germline V lookup: CDR1 MDHEN, CDR2 SYDVKM. The DNA for the CDR3 is TGTGCCAGCGAGGGAATAGATACGCAGTATTTT. This encodes CASEGIDTQYF.

This chain joins TRBV27 and TRBJ2-7, with 13 bases lining up with TRBD2. This CDR3 spans 19 amino acids. Germline CDR1 reads MNHEY; CDR2 reads SMNVEV (reference sequence). Losses at the gene ends were 7 bases for V and 4 bases for J; bases not matched to a gene: 19. CDR3 DNA: TGTGCCAGCACCCCTTTTGCTCCGGGACTAGCGGGAAGCAGTTACGAGCAGTACTTC. Translated: CASTPFAPGLAGSSYEQYF.

The rearrangement joins TRBV11-3 to TRBJ2-1; a weak D match, TRBD2 (5 bases). In germline, CDR1 is SGHNT, CDR2 YENEEA. V was shortened by 0 bases and J by 6 bases, with 9 bases between the two germline ends. The CDR3 totals 14 residues. CDR3 region: CASSLDTGFNEQFF. In DNA, the CDR3 is TGTGCCAGCAGCTTAGATACGGGGTTCAATGAGCAGTTCTTC.

This clone was counted once. The rearrangement joins TRBV5-1 to TRBJ2-7; no firm D call. CDR1 and CDR2 from the germline V gene are SGHRS and YFSETQ. Deletions cut 0 bases from V and 5 bases from J, with 9 bases between. This CDR3 has 13 residues. CDR3 sequence (DNA): TGCGCCAGCAGCTTGGATGGGCCGCACGAGCAGTACTTC. Encoded protein: CASSLDGPHEQYF.

The CDR3 DNA reads as TGTGCCAGCAGCAGGACACGCGGAAAGACCCAGTACTTC. Its protein product is CASSRTRGKTQYF. The chain is built from TRBV6-5 and TRBJ2-5, with a possible D match to TRBD1 (5 bases). CDR1 and CDR2 from the germline V gene are MNHEY and SVGAGI. CDR3 size: 13 residues. V was shortened by 6 bases and J by 6 bases, with 14 bases between the two germline ends.

This clone came up once. This chain links TRBV23-1 with TRBJ2-5; 8 bases map to TRBD1. TRBV23-1 is assigned to the ORF class and has an uncertain function. The CDR3 consists of 16 residues. J gave up 5 bases and V 7 bases, and 15 bases lay outside the gene matches. The CDR3 DNA reads TGCGCCAGCAACCCGACAGGGGCGCCGGGTGGGGAGACCCAGTACTTC. Residues: CASNPTGAPGGETQYF.

The gene calls are TRBV27 and TRBJ2-3, with a possible D match to TRBD1 (5 bases). Trimming left V 5 bases short and J 2 bases short, with 11 bases between. CDR3 length equals 14 residues. From germline, CDR1 is MNHEY and CDR2 SMNVEV (reference sequence). The CDR3 bases are TGTGCCAGCAGTCCAGGGCCCTCCACAGATACGCAGTATTTT. Residues: CASSPGPSTDTQYF.

The chain uses TRBV28 and TRBJ2-7; TRBD1 aligns across 9 bases. CDR1 is MDHEN, CDR2 SYDVKM, per germline. The V segment lost 5 bases and the J segment 4 bases; nucleotides outside the gene matches: 9. This CDR3 is 15 amino acids long. CDR3 loop: CASSARGTGKYEQYF. CDR3 in DNA: TGTGCCAGCAGTGCCCGCGGGACAGGGAAATACGAGCAGTACTTC.

V usage is TRBV7-2 and J usage is TRBJ1-2, with TRBD1 matching 7 bases. J gave up 5 bases and V 3 bases, and 3 bases lay outside the gene matches. This CDR3 comprises 13 residues. CDR1 SGHTA and CDR2 FQGNSA come from the germline V gene. The CDR3 DNA is TGTGCCAGCAGCTTCGAGGGGGCGTATGGCTACACCTTC. Translation gives CASSFEGAYGYTF.

The chain joins TRBV11-2 to TRBJ2-1, with TRBD1 as a possible D gene (6 bases). V was shortened by 0 bases and J by 3 bases, with 9 bases between the two germline ends. From germline, CDR1 is SGHAT and CDR2 FQNNGV. The CDR3 runs to 15 residues. In nucleotides, the CDR3 is TGTGCCAGCAGCTTAGAGTCAGGGGACTACAATGAGCAGTTCTTC. Translation: CASSLESGDYNEQFF.

This clone was detected only once. The chain couples TRBV29-1 to TRBJ1-1, with 8 bases fitting TRBD1. Germline-derived CDR1 and CDR2 are SQVTM and ANQGSEA. CDR3 length: 12 amino acids. The CDR3 here is CLATGGNTEAFF. Written as DNA, the CDR3 is TGCCTCGCTACAGGGGGGAACACTGAAGCTTTCTTT. The whole variable domain, remainder taken from reference TRBV29-1 and TRBJ1-1, is SAVISQKPSRDICQRGTSLTIQCQVDSQVTMMFWYRQQPGQSLTLIATANQGSEATYESGFVIDKFPISRPNLTFSTLTVSNMSPEDSSIYLCLATGGNTEAFFGQGTRLTVV.